The next 24 T cell receptor beta chains were all read from a single sample in a study of prognosis after radiotherapy for stage I lung cancer. CDR3 of TCR beta was amplified from genomic DNA via a two-round multiplex PCR. Gene-specific primers for each TRBV and TRBJ gene drove first-round PCR. Each CDR3 protein gets one entry after TCRdb re-called the multiplex PCR reads with MiXCR. The sample gives 9,500 to 13,000 distinct CDR3 sequences, about 54% of which show up once; around 7% is in the top ten. Source: PBMCs, taken before or after stereotactic body radiation therapy (not recorded which). The origin of the receptors is a donor at least 50 years old with non-small cell lung cancer.

Written as DNA, the CDR3 is TGCGCCAGCAGCTCAGGGGTTAGCGAAGATACGCAGTATTTT. Amino acids: CASSSGVSEDTQYF. The rearrangement uses TRBV5-1 and TRBJ2-3, with TRBD1 as a possible D gene (6 bases). The germline V gene encodes CDR1 SGHRS and CDR2 YFSETQ. CDR3 size: 14 residues. V gave up 3 bases and J gave up 5 bases, with 13 bases separating them.

V usage is TRBV7-8 and J usage is TRBJ2-1, with 8 bases matching TRBD2. After removal of 2 bases from V and 4 bases from J, the junction contained 7 bases not matched to a gene. Germline lookup yields CDR1 SGHVS and CDR2 FQNEAQ. CDR3 size: 16 residues. CDR3 DNA sequence: TGTGCCAGCAGCTTACCGGGACTAGTGACTTACAATGAGCAGTTCTTC. Translation: CASSLPGLVTYNEQFF.

This clonotype qualifies as medium-sized. Sequence at one end of the junction differs from germline and may be a read error. This chain joins TRBV12-3 or TRBV12-4 and TRBJ2-7, with D unclear. The CDR3 is 12 amino acids. The CDR3 region has the DNA TGTGCCAGCAGGAGGAACCGATCCCCCTCCTCGTTC. Its protein is CASRRNRSPSSF.

By share, this clonotype ranks as medium-sized. This chain links TRBV12-3 or TRBV12-4 with TRBJ2-6; D gene unclear. There are 15 residues in the CDR3. Trimming stripped 3 bases from V and 0 bases from J, with 6 bases between. CDR3 sequence (DNA): TGTGCCAGCAGTTTGCGGAGCTCTGGGGCCAACGTCCTGACTTTC. The encoded protein is CASSLRSSGANVLTF.

By share of the sample, this clonotype is medium-sized. The rearrangement links TRBV5-1 to TRBJ2-1, with 7 nucleotides matching TRBD2. V dropped 0 bases and J dropped 0; count of bases not matched to a gene: 0. Germline V gene sequence: CDR1 SGHRS, CDR2 YFSETQ. This CDR3 has 15 amino acids. The CDR3 bases are TGCGCCAGCAGCTTGGGCGGGAGCTCCTACAATGAGCAGTTCTTC. The encoded protein is CASSLGGSSYNEQFF.

About this clonotype: A read error likely explains this, since a far larger clone differs by one base. The V gene is TRBV6-4, the J gene TRBJ2-7; D remains unclear. The V end was cut by 5 bases, the J end by 1 base, with 15 bases between. The CDR3 runs 15 residues. Germline CDR1 MRHNA, CDR2 SNTAGT. In nucleotides, the CDR3 is TGTGCCAGCAGTTACACCAGCGCGAGATCCTACGAGCAGTACTTC. Translation gives CASSYTSARSYEQYF.

Of note for this clonotype: This clone may be a read error of a much larger clone one base away. CDR3 nucleotide sequence: TGCAGCGTTGGGAGGGGCAGTGTAAACGCCTATGGCTACACCTTC. Translating it yields CSVGRGSVNAYGYTF. V and J are TRBV29-1 and TRBJ1-2, with a possible D match to TRBD1 (5 bases). The CDR3 is made up of 15 amino acids. Trimming left V 4 bases short and J 4 bases short, with 19 bases between. Germline V CDR1 and CDR2: SQVTM, ANQGSEA.

This clonotype showed up many times. This sequence joins TRBV5-4 and TRBJ2-1, with TRBD1 matching 9 bases. V shed 4 bases, J shed 7 bases, and the junction held 6 bases outside the gene matches. The CDR3 runs 14 residues. Germline CDR1 and CDR2: SGHNT and YYREEE (reference sequence). CDR3 loop: CASSPRGTGNEQFF. The CDR3 DNA follows: TGTGCCAGCAGCCCCAGAGGGACAGGGAATGAGCAGTTCTTC.

In this sample, this clonotype is medium-sized (0.01 to 0.1%). The rearrangement joins TRBV9 to TRBJ2-1, with 8 positions matching TRBD2. The CDR3 extends over 16 amino acids. V trimming: 4 bases; J trimming: 0 bases; junction bases outside the gene matches: 6. CDR1 and CDR2 (germline): SGDLS, YYNGEE. The CDR3 protein is CASSLSGGSSYNEQFF. DNA for the CDR3: TGTGCCAGCAGCTTGAGCGGGGGAAGCTCCTACAATGAGCAGTTCTTC. Full variable domain (remainder filled in from reference TRBV9 and TRBJ2-1): DSGVTQTPKHLITATGQRVTLRCSPRSGDLSVYWYQQSLDQGLQFLIQYYNGEERAKGNILERFSAQQFPDLHSELNLSSLELGDSALYFCASSLSGGSSYNEQFFGPGTRLTVL.

Details on this clonotype: A far larger clone is a single base away, which makes a read error likely. The chain has TRBV6-4 and TRBJ1-4; a possible D gene is TRBD1 (6 bases). Germline assignment: CDR1 MRHNA and CDR2 SNTAGT. V was pared by 5 bases and J by 7 bases, with 11 bases between. The CDR3 loop spans 13 amino acids. CDR3 in DNA: TGTGCCAGCAGTATAGGACAGCCTGAAAAACTGTTTTTT. Translating it yields CASSIGQPEKLFF.

Details on this clonotype: Given a far larger clone just one base away, this is likely a sequencing read error. The chain links TRBV6-2 or TRBV6-3 to TRBJ2-1, with TRBD2 matching 7 bases. With V trimmed by 7 bases and J by 6 bases, 6 bases remained unmatched. This CDR3 spans 13 amino acids. Germline lookup yields CDR1 MNHEY and CDR2 SVGEGT. The CDR3 is CASIEAGSNEQFF. Written as DNA, the CDR3 is TGTGCCAGCATTGAAGCGGGGTCCAATGAGCAGTTCTTC.

Relative to its sample, this clonotype is medium-sized. CDR3 protein: CASSLRGGSSYEQYF. Here the CDR3 DNA reads TGTGCCAGCAGCTTAAGGGGAGGGAGCTCCTACGAGCAGTACTTC. The V and J genes are TRBV7-6 and TRBJ2-7; TRBD2 aligns across 7 bases. Germline CDR1 is SGHVS and CDR2 is FNYEAQ. The V and J ends lost 2 bases and 0 bases, in that order; junction bases with no gene match: 4. The CDR3 runs to 15 residues.

This clonotype ranks as medium-sized. The chain recombines TRBV7-9 with TRBJ2-1; D not resolved. The germline V gene encodes CDR1 SEHNR and CDR2 FQNEAQ (reference sequence). V was clipped by 5 bases and J by 5 bases, with 4 bases between them. This CDR3 has 11 amino acids. The CDR3, as DNA: TGTGCCAGCAGCCTAAACAATGAGCAGTTCTTC. It translates to CASSLNNEQFF.

This clonotype showed up just once. The chain joins TRBV30 to TRBJ2-7; the D gene is possibly TRBD1 (5 bases). Trimming took 2 bases from V and 7 from J, leaving 15 bases between them. The CDR3 length is 13 residues. The germline V gene encodes CDR1 GTSNPN and CDR2 SVGIG (reference sequence). The chain's CDR3 is CAWSRAGLGEQYF. The DNA of the CDR3 is TGTGCCTGGAGTCGGGCAGGGTTGGGGGAGCAGTACTTC.

This clonotype is deemed medium-sized. The J gene is TRBJ2-3, the V gene TRBV15, with unresolved D. Deletions cut 1 base from V and 0 bases from J, with 11 bases between. CDR1 and CDR2 (germline): LNHNV, YYDKDF (reference sequence). The CDR3 has 16 residues. The CDR3 spells CATSRARSPSTDTQYF. The CDR3 DNA is TGTGCCACCAGCAGAGCGCGGTCACCTAGCACAGATACGCAGTATTTT.

This clonotype was seen many times. The chain has TRBV7-8 and TRBJ2-5; D gene unclear. The ends were cut back, 5 bases at V and 0 bases at J, with 4 bases in the middle. The germline gives CDR1 SGHVS, CDR2 FQNEAQ. The length of the CDR3 is 12 residues. This CDR3 reads CASSPHQETQYF. The CDR3 DNA is TGTGCCAGCAGCCCCCACCAAGAGACCCAGTACTTC.

The sample holds one count of this clonotype. The V call is TRBV28, the J call TRBJ1-2, with 9 bases aligning to TRBD1. The V segment lost 2 bases and the J segment 1 base; nucleotides outside the gene matches: 11. The CDR3 is made up of 18 amino acids. Germline CDR1 and CDR2: MDHEN and SYDVKM. CDR3 sequence (DNA): TGTGCCAGCAGTTTAGGTGGACAGGGGATCGGTCATAACTATGGCTACACCTTC. It yields the protein CASSLGGQGIGHNYGYTF.

This clonotype was picked up many times. A read error is possible here, since a much larger clone lies one base away. The chain uses TRBV3-1 and TRBJ2-1; D unresolved. CDR1 is LGHDT and CDR2 is YNNKEL in the germline V gene (reference sequence). The CDR3 loop spans 14 amino acids. The CDR3 region has the DNA TGTGCCAGCAGCCAAGGATATGGAACCAATGAGCGGTTCTTC. It is translated as CASSQGYGTNERFF.

By proportion, this clonotype is medium-sized. The chain is built from TRBV27 and TRBJ2-7, with D uncertain. Germline V gives CDR1 MNHEY, CDR2 SMNVEV (reference sequence). V lost 3 bases, J lost 7 bases, and 16 bases lay in between. The CDR3 contains 14 residues. Written as DNA, the CDR3 is TGTGCCAGCAGTTTGGGCAGCTCTCCTCGGGAGCAGTACTTC. As protein: CASSLGSSPREQYF.

In regard to this clonotype: This probably arose from a read error, given a far larger clone one base away. V gene TRBV6-5 combines with J gene TRBJ1-6, with TRBD1 matching 7 bases. Per the germline V gene, CDR1 is MNHEY and CDR2 is SVGAGI. The CDR3 is 16 residues long. DNA for the CDR3: TGTGCCAGCCTCCCCACCGGGACAGTAAATAATCCACCCCTCCACTTT. Protein: CASLPTGTVNNPPLHF.

J is TRBJ2-7 and V is TRBV6-2 or TRBV6-3; 10 nucleotides match TRBD2. Looked up from germline, CDR1 is MNHEY and CDR2 is SVGEGT. This CDR3 is built from 14 residues. V trimming: 6 bases; J trimming: 3 bases; junction bases outside the gene matches: 5. CDR3 in amino acids: CASSQREGFYEQYF. The CDR3 DNA sequence: TGTGCCAGCAGCCAGCGGGAGGGCTTCTACGAGCAGTACTTC.

This clonotype showed up just a few times. A read error likely explains this, since a far larger clone differs by one base. The chain is built from TRBV7-9 and TRBJ2-1; the match to TRBD2 covers 7 bases. Germline V gene lookup returns CDR1 SEHNR and CDR2 FQNEAQ (reference sequence). CDR3 length: 17 amino acids. V was clipped by 5 bases and J by 2 bases; unmatched bases: 12. The CDR3 DNA follows: TGTGCCAGCAGCCTCTGGGGCAGCGGGAAAACCTACAATGAGCAGTTCTTC. Protein product: CASSLWGSGKTYNEQFF.

By frequency in the sample, this clonotype is medium-sized (0.01 to 0.1%). The chain has TRBV20-1 and TRBJ2-7; possibly TRBD1 for D (5 bases). Between the trimmed V and J ends, which lost 3 bases and 7 bases, there was a span of 16 bases. The V gene's germline CDR1 is DFQATT and CDR2 SNEGSKA (reference sequence). This CDR3 is built from 13 residues. CDR3: CSASYRGTREQYF. Here the CDR3 DNA reads TGCAGTGCTAGTTATAGGGGAACGCGGGAGCAGTACTTC.

Notes on this clonotype: A read error may be the cause here, since a much bigger clone is one base away. This chain links TRBV15 with TRBJ1-4, with D possibly matching TRBD1 (5 bases). The ends were cut back, 1 base at V and 7 bases at J, with 13 bases in the middle. This CDR3 contains 15 residues. Germline values: CDR1 LNHNV, CDR2 YYDKDF (reference sequence). In DNA, the CDR3 is TGTGCCACCAGCAGAGGGATAGGGGCAAGTGAAAAACTGTTTTTT. This sequence encodes CATSRGIGASEKLFF.